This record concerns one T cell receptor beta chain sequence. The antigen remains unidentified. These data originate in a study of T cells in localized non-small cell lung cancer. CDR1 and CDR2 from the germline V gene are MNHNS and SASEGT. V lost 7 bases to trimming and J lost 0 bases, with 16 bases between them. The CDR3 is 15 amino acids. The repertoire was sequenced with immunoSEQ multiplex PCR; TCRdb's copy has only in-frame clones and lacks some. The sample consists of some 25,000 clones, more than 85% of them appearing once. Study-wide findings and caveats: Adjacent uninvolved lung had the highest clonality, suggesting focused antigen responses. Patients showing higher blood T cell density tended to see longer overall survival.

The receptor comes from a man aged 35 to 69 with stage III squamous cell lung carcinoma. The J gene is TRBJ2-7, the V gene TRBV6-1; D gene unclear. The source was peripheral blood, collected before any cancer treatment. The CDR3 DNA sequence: TGTGCCAGCATCCTAGACGGTAGGAGCTCCTACGAGCAGTACTTC. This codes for CASILDGRSSYEQYF.